This TCR beta chain was identified in a study of CD8 T cells in ankylosing spondylitis. Using its own MiXCR run on the 5' RACE reads, TCRdb lists one record per CDR3 protein. Here the sample spans about 320,000 distinct CDR3 sequences, 11% being singletons. In this sample, this clonotype turned up a few times. Sequenced: blood, either unsorted or a sorted T cell fraction (not recorded which). The TCR sequence derives from a female donor with ankylosing spondylitis or in good health (not recorded which).

Here the CDR3 reads CASSSRVQEQFF. In DNA form, the CDR3 reads TGTGCCAGCAGTTCCAGGGTACAGGAGCAGTTCTTC. V and J are TRBV6-2 or TRBV6-3 and TRBJ2-1; weak D call: TRBD1 (5 bases). Germline loops: CDR1 MNHEY, CDR2 SVGEGT. The V and J ends lost 4 bases and 10 bases respectively, with 11 bases between them. The CDR3 length is 12 residues.